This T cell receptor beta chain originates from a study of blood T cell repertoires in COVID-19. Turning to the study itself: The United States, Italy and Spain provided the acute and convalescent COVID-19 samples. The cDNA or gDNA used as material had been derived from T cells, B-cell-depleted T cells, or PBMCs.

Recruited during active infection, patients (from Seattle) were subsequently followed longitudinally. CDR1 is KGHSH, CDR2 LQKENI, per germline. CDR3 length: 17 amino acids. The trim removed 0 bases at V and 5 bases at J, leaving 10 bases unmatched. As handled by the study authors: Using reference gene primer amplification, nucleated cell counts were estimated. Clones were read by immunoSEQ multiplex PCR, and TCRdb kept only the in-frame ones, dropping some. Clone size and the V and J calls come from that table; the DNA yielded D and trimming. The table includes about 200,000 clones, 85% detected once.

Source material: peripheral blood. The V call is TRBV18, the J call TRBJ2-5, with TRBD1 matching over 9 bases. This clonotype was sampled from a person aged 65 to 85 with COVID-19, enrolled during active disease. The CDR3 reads CASSPPGQGARGETQYF. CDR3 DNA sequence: TGTGCCAGCTCACCACCGGGACAGGGTGCGAGAGGGGAGACCCAGTACTTC.